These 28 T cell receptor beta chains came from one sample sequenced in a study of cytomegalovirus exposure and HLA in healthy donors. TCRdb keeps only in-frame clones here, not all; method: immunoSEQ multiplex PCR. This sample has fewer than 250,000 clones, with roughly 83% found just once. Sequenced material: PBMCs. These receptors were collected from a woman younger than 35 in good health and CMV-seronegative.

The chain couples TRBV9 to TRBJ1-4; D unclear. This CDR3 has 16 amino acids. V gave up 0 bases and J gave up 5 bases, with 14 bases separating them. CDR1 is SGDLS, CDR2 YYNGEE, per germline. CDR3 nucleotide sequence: TGTGCCAGCAGCGTAGACCCCGCCACTCGAAATGAAAAACTGTTTTTT. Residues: CASSVDPATRNEKLFF.

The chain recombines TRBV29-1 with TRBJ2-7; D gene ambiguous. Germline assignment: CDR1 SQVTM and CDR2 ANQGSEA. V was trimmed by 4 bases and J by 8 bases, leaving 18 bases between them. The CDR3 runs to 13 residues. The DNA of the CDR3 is TGCAGCGTTGGCCCACCCATTATTAAGAAGCAGTACTTC. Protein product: CSVGPPIIKKQYF.

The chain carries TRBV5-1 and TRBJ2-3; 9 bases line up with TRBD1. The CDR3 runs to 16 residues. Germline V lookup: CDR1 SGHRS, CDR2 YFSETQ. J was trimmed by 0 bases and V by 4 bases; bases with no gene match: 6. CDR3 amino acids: CASSPGGQGSTDTQYF. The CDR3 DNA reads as TGCGCCAGCAGCCCCGGAGGACAGGGGAGCACAGATACGCAGTATTTT.

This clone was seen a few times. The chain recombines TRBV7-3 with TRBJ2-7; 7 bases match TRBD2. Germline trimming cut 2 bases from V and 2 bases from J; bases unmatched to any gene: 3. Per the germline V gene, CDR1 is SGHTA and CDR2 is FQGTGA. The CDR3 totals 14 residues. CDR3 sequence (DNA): TGTGCCAGCAGCTTAGCGGGAGAGGCCTACGAGCAGTACTTC. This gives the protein CASSLAGEAYEQYF. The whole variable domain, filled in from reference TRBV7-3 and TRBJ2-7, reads GAGVSQTPSNKVTEKGKYVELRCDPISGHTALYWYRQSLGQGPEFLIYFQGTGAADDSGLPNDRFFAVRPEGSVSTLKIQRTERGDSAVYLCASSLAGEAYEQYFGPGTRLTVT.

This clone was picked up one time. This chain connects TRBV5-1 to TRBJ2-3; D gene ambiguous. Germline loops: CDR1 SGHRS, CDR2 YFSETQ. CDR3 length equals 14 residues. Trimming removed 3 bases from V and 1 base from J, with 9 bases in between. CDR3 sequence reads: CASSSLRGTDTQYF. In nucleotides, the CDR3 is TGCGCCAGCAGCTCCTTACGGGGCACAGATACGCAGTATTTT.

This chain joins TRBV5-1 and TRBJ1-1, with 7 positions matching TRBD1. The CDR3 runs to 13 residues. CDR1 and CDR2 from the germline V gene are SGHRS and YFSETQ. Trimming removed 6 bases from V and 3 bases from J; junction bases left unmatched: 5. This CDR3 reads CASTQGGYTEAFF. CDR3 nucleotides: TGCGCCAGCACTCAGGGGGGGTACACTGAAGCTTTCTTT.

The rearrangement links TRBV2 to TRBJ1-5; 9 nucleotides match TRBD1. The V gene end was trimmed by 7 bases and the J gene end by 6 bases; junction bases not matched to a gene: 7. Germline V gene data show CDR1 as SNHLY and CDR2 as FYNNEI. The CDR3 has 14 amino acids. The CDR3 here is CASTRAQGAQPQHF. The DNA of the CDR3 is TGTGCCAGCACTCGAGCACAGGGGGCTCAGCCCCAGCATTTT.

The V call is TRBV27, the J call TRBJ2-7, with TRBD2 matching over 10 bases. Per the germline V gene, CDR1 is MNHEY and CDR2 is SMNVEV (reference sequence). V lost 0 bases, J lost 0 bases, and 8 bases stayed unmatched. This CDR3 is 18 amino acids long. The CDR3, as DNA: TGTGCCAGCAGTTTATCAGCCCAACTAGCGGGGTTCTCCTACGAGCAGTACTTC. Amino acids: CASSLSAQLAGFSYEQYF.

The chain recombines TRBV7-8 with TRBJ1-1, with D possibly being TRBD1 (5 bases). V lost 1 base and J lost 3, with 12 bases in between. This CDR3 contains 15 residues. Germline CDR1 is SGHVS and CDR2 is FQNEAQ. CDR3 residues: CASSLVSAGYTEAFF. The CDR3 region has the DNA TGTGCCAGCAGCTTAGTCTCCGCAGGGTACACTGAAGCTTTCTTT. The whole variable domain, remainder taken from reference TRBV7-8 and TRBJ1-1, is GAGVSQSPRYKVAKRGQDVALRCDPISGHVSLFWYQQALGQGPEFLTYFQNEAQLDKSGLPSDRFFAERPEGSVSTLKIQRTQQEDSAVYLCASSLVSAGYTEAFFGQGTRLTVV.

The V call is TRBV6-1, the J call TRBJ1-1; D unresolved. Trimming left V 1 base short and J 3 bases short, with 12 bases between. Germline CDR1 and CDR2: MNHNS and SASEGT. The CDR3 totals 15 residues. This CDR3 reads CASSEVSLLYTEAFF. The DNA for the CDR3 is TGTGCCAGCAGTGAAGTCAGCCTGCTTTACACTGAAGCTTTCTTT.

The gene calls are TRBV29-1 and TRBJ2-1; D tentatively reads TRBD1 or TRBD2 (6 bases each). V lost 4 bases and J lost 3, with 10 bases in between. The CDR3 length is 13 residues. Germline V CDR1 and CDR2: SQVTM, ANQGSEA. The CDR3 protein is CSVVKGGYNEQFF. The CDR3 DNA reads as TGCAGCGTTGTTAAGGGGGGCTACAATGAGCAGTTCTTC.

The CDR3 coding sequence is TGTGCCAGCAGGCCCGGGACAGGGGTTAATGGCTACACCTTC. Translation gives CASRPGTGVNGYTF. This rearrangement joins TRBV2 to TRBJ1-2; 10 nucleotides agree with TRBD1. The CDR3 consists of 14 residues. Unmatched junction bases numbered 7, after V lost 6 bases and J lost 6 bases. The germline gives CDR1 SNHLY, CDR2 FYNNEI.

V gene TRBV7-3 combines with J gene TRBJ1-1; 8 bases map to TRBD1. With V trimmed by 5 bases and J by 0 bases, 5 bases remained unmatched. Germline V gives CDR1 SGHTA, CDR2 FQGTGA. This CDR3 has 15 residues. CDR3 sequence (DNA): TGTGCCAGCAGCCCCCGGACAGGGATGAACACTGAAGCTTTCTTT. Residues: CASSPRTGMNTEAFF.

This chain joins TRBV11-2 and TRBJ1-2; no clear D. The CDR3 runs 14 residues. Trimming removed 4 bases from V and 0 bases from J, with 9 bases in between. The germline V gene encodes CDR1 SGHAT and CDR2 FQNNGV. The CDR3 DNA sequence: TGTGCCAGCAGCTGGCAGTACCCTAACTATGGCTACACCTTC. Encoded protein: CASSWQYPNYGYTF.

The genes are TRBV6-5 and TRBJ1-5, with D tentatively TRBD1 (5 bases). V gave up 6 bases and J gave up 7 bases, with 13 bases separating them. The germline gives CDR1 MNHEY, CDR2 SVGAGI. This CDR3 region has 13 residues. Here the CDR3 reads CASSRATGQPQHF. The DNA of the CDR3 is TGTGCCAGCAGCAGGGCAACGGGGCAGCCCCAGCATTTT.

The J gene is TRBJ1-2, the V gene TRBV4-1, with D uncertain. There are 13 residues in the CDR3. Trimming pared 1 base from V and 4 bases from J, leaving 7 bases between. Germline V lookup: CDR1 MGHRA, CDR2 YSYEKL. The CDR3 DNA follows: TGCGCCAGCAGCCAAGTTACGGGCTATGGCTACACCTTC. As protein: CASSQVTGYGYTF.

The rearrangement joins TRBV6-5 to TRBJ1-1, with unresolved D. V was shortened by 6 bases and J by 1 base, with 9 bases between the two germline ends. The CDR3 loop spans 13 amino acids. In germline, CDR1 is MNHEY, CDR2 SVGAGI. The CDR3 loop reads CASRSPANTEAFF. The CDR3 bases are TGTGCCAGCAGGAGCCCAGCGAACACTGAAGCTTTCTTT.

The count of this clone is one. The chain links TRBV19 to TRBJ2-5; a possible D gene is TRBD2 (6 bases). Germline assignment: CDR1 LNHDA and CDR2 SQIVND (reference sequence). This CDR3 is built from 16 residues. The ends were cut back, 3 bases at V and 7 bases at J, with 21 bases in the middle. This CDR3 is CASSIVTRTGRGTQYF. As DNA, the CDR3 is TGTGCCAGTAGTATCGTGACTAGGACTGGGCGGGGGACCCAGTACTTC.

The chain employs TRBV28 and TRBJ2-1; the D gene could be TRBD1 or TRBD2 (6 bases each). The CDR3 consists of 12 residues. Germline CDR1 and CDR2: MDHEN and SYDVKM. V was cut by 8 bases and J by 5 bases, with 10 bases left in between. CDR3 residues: CASRRGHNEQFF. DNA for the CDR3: TGTGCCAGCCGACGGGGGCACAATGAGCAGTTCTTC.

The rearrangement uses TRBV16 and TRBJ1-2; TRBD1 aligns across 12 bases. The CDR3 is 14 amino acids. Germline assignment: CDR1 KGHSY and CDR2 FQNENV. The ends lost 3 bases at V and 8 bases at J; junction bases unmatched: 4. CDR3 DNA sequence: TGTGCCAGCAGCCATGCCGGGACAGGGGGCGGCTACACCTTC. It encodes CASSHAGTGGGYTF. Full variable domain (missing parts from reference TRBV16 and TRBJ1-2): GEEVAQTPKHLVRGEGQKAKLYCAPIKGHSYVFWYQQVLKNEFKFLISFQNENVFDETGMPKERFSAKCLPNSPCSLEIQATKLEDSAVYFCASSHAGTGGGYTFGSGTRLTVV.

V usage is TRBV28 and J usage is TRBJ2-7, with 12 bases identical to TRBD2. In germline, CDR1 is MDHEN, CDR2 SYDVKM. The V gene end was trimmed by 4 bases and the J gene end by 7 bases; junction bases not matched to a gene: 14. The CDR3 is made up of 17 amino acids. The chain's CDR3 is CASSSPRTSGILGEQYF. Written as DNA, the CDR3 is TGTGCCAGCAGTTCGCCGAGGACTAGCGGGATCCTGGGGGAGCAGTACTTC.

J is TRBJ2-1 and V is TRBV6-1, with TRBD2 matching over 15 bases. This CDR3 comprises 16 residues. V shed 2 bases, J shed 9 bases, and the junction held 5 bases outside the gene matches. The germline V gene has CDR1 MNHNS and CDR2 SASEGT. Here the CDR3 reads CASSEQGLAGGGEQFF. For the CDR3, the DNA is TGTGCCAGCAGTGAACAGGGACTAGCGGGGGGCGGTGAGCAGTTCTTC.

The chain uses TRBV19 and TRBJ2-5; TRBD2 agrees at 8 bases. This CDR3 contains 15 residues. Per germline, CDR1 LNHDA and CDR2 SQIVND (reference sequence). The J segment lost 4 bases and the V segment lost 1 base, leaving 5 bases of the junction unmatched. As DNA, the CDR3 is TGTGCCAGTAGTATAGCAGCGGGGGTAAGAGAGACCCAGTACTTC. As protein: CASSIAAGVRETQYF.

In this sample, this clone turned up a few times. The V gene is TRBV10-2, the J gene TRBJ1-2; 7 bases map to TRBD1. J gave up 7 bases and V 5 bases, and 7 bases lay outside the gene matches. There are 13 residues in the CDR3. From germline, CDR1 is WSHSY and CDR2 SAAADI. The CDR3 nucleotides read TGCGCCAGCAGTCTTAACAGGGGTGGTGGCTACACCTTC. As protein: CASSLNRGGGYTF.

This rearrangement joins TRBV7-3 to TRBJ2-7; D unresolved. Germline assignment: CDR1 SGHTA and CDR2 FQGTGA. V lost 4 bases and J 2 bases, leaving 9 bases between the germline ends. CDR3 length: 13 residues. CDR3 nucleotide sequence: TGTGCCAGCAGCTCCCCAGGAACCTACGAGCAGTACTTC. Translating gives CASSSPGTYEQYF. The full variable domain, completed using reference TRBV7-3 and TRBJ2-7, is GAGVSQTPSNKVTEKGKYVELRCDPISGHTALYWYRQSLGQGPEFLIYFQGTGAADDSGLPNDRFFAVRPEGSVSTLKIQRTERGDSAVYLCASSSPGTYEQYFGPGTRLTVT.

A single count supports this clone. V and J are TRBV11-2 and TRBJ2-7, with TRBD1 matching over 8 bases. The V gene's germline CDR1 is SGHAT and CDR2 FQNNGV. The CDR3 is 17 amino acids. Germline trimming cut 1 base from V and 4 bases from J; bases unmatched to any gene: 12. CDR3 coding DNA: TGTGCCAGCAGCTTAGTAGCGGTCCGGACAGGGAGTTACGAGCAGTACTTC. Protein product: CASSLVAVRTGSYEQYF.

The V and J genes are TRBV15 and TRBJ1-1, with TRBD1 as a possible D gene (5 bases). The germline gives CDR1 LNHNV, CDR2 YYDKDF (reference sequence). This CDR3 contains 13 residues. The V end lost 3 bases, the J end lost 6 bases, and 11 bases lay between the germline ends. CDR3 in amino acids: CATSRQGGSEAFF. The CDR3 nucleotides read TGTGCCACCAGCAGGCAGGGTGGCTCTGAAGCTTTCTTT.

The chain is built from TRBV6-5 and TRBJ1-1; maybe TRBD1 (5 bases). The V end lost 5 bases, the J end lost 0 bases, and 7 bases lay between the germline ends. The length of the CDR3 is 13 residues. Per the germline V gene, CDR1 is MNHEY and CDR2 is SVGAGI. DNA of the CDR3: TGTGCCAGCAGTAAGGACATGAACACTGAAGCTTTCTTT. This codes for CASSKDMNTEAFF.